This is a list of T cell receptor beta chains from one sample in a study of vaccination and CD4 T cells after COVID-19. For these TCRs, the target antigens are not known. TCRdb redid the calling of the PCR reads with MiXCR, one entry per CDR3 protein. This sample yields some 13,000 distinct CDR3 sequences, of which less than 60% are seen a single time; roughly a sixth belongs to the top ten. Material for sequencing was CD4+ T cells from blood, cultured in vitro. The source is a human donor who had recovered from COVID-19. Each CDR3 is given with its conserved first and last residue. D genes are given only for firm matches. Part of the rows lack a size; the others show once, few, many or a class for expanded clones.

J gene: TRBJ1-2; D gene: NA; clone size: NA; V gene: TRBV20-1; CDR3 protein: CSARDTANYGYTF; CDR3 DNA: TGCAGTGCTAGGGACACCGCTAACTATGGCTACACCTTC
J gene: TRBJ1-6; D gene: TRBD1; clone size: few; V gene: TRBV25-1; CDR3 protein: CASGQATYNSPLHF; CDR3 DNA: TGTGCCAGCGGACAGGCGACCTATAATTCACCCCTCCACTTT
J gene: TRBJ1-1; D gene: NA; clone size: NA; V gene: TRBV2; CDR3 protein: CASRETPGRYTEAFF; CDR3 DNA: TGTGCCAGCAGAGAGACTCCAGGGAGGTACACTGAAGCTTTCTTT
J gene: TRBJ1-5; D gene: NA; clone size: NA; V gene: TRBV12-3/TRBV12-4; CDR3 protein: CASTRTESNQPQHF; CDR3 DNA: TGTGCCAGCACCCGGACAGAGTCTAATCAGCCCCAGCATTTT
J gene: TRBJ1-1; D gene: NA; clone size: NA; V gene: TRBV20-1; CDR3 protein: CSARGEGLQAFF; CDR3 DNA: TGCAGTGCTAGGGGCGAGGGGCTGCAAGCTTTCTTT
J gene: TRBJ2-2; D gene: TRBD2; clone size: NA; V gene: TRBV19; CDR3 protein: CASRAGGSGTGELFF; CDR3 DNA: TGTGCCAGTCGCGCGGGAGGGTCGGGGACCGGGGAGCTGTTTTTT
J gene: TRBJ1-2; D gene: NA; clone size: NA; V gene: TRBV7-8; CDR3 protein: CASSLGTSTNYGYTF; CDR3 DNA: TGTGCCAGCAGCTTGGGGACATCCACTAACTATGGCTACACCTTC
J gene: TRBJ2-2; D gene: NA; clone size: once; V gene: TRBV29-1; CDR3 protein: CSVDTANTGELFF; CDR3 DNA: TGCAGCGTTGACACAGCGAACACCGGGGAGCTGTTTTTT
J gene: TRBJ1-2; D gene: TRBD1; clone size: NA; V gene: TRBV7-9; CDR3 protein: CASSPGQGVYGYTF; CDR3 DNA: TGTGCCAGCAGCCCGGGACAGGGTGTCTATGGCTACACCTTC
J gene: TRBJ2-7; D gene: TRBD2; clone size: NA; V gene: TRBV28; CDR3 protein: CASRAAGGLLYEQYF; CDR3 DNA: TGTGCCAGCAGGGCGGCGGGAGGCCTACTCTACGAGCAGTACTTC
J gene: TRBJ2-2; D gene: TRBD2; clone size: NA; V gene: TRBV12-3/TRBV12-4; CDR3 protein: CASSFGGDGELFF; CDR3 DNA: TGTGCCAGCAGTTTCGGGGGGGACGGGGAGCTGTTTTTT